This TCR beta chain was retrieved from a study of beta chain features in type 1 diabetes. As for the study in general: The number of sorted cells examined across all samples was roughly 100,000,000. Study results and limitations: PCR might favor shorter templates, equally in patients and controls. Moderately but significantly shorter TCRB CDR3s were found in Type 1 diabetes patients in all four CD4+ subsets.

Populations isolated by sorting all had purity greater than 95%. What was sequenced were expressed TCRB transcripts, since all of the isolated RNA had been reverse transcribed. Sequencing used immunoSEQ multiplex PCR; TCRdb keeps in-frame clones, though not all of them. This sample has 250,000 or so clones, with roughly 14% found just once. The table lists this clone with a few counts. Its antigen is unidentified. The sequenced sample was naive CD4+ T cells from blood. The TCR sequence derives from a man aged 30-40 years with type 1 diabetes.

The CDR3 loop is CSANRQQETQYF. In DNA form, the CDR3 reads TGCAGCGCAAACCGACAGCAAGAGACCCAGTACTTC. The genes are TRBV29-1 and TRBJ2-5, with D perhaps matching TRBD1 (5 bases). Per the germline V gene, CDR1 is SQVTM and CDR2 is ANQGSEA. V gave up 7 bases and J gave up 2 bases, with 11 bases separating them. This CDR3 is built from 12 residues.